The 2 T cell receptor beta chains listed next were all sequenced from one sample in a study of identical twins. One entry per CDR3 protein, called by TCRdb with MiXCR from the 5' RACE reads. The sample contains 600,000 to 800,000 distinct CDR3 sequences, 20% to 25% of which appear only once. The data were also submitted as part of a second study, on T cells expressing NK-cell markers.

The specimen was PBMCs. The receptors shown here come from a woman aged 18-35 years in good health.

The chain's CDR3 is CASSGAGTRYEQYF. CDR3 bases: TGCGCCAGCAGCGGGGCCGGGACTAGATACGAGCAGTACTTC. The chain combines TRBV5-1 with TRBJ2-7, with 8 bases identical to TRBD2. CDR1 and CDR2 (germline): SGHRS, YFSETQ. The CDR3 covers 14 residues. With V trimmed by 4 bases and J by 4 bases, 7 bases remained unmatched.

This chain connects TRBV7-2 to TRBJ2-2; no reliable D call. Per germline, CDR1 SGHTA and CDR2 FQGNSA. Trimming took 2 bases from V and 6 from J, leaving 4 bases between them. This CDR3 contains 12 residues. The CDR3 coding sequence is TGTGCCAGCAGCTTACCCGCCGGGGAGCTGTTTTTT. This translates into CASSLPAGELFF.